These 5 T cell receptor beta chains were sequenced from one sample in a study of cytomegalovirus exposure and HLA in healthy donors. Vbeta (60) and Jbeta (13) primers were used in the PCR. Generated by immunoSEQ multiplex PCR, the TCRdb table keeps only in-frame clones and is missing some. The repertoire consists of some 190,000 clones, with 70% to 90% occurring once and the leading ten covering roughly 0.32%. Sequencing was carried out using PBMCs. These receptors came from a woman aged 25-40 years in good health and CMV-seronegative.

In regard to this clone: The junction departs from the called germline gene at one end, perhaps through a read error. The sample carries other DNA sequences with the same CDR3. The chain joins TRBV6-6 to TRBJ2-2, with 9 nucleotides matching TRBD1. In germline, CDR1 is MNHNY, CDR2 SVGAGI (reference sequence). CDR3 size: 16 residues. The CDR3 is CASSKTGTGYTGELFF. As DNA, the CDR3 is TGTGCCAGCAGCAAGACCGGGACAGGGTACACCGGGGAGCTGTTTTTC.

This chain joins TRBV5-4 and TRBJ2-3, with 11 bases matching TRBD2. This CDR3 comprises 16 residues. Per the germline V gene, CDR1 is SGHNT and CDR2 is YYREEE (reference sequence). J lost 0 bases, V lost 4 bases, and 4 bases had no gene match. The CDR3 coding sequence is TGTGCCAGCAGCCTAATAGCGGGGGGGAGCACAGATACGCAGTATTTT. Translating gives CASSLIAGGSTDTQYF.

The chain employs TRBV28 and TRBJ1-1, with unresolved D. The germline CDR1 and CDR2 sequences are MDHEN and SYDVKM. The CDR3 extends over 14 amino acids. V was clipped by 1 base and J by 1 base, with 7 bases between them. The CDR3 loop is CASSLFRQNTEAFF. CDR3 in DNA: TGTGCCAGCAGTTTATTCAGACAGAACACTGAAGCTTTCTTT.

This chain uses TRBV20-1 with TRBJ2-7; D unclear. The germline gives CDR1 DFQATT, CDR2 SNEGSKA (reference sequence). The CDR3 is 11 residues long. V was trimmed by 6 bases and J by 2 bases, leaving 8 bases between them. The CDR3 region has the DNA TGCAGTGCAACCCCAGCCTACGAGCAGTACTTC. Protein sequence: CSATPAYEQYF.

J is TRBJ2-1 and V is TRBV11-3; TRBD2 agrees at 9 bases. V was clipped by 4 bases and J by 2 bases; unmatched bases: 6. CDR1 SGHNT and CDR2 YENEEA come from the germline V gene. The CDR3 consists of 16 residues. CDR3 coding DNA: TGTGCCAGCAGCTGGGAGCGGGGGGTAACCTACAATGAGCAGTTCTTC. It codes for CASSWERGVTYNEQFF.